The sequence of this T cell receptor beta chain was determined in a study of blood T cell repertoires in COVID-19. Study-wide background: The study drew acute and convalescent COVID-19 samples from the United States, Italy and Spain.

Trimming took 3 bases from V and 2 from J; bases not matched to a gene: 2. The CDR3 is 14 residues long. In germline, CDR1 is SGHRS, CDR2 YFSETQ. In the authors' workflow: Amplifying reference gene primers gave estimates of nucleated cell counts. Profiling relied on immunoSEQ multiplex PCR, and the TCRdb table lists in-frame clones only, not all of them. V and J calls and clone size are those listed in that table; D and trimming were worked out from the DNA. The sample holds some 140,000 clones, 84% seen once. This clone occurred a few times. The chain is built from TRBV5-1 and TRBJ1-2; 9 positions match TRBD1. The TCR originated in a man aged 35-49 years with acute COVID-19. Sequencing input: PBMCs or T cells enriched from blood (not recorded which). CDR3 protein: CASSWTGENYGYTF. The DNA of the CDR3 is TGCGCCAGCAGCTGGACAGGGGAAAACTATGGCTACACCTTC.